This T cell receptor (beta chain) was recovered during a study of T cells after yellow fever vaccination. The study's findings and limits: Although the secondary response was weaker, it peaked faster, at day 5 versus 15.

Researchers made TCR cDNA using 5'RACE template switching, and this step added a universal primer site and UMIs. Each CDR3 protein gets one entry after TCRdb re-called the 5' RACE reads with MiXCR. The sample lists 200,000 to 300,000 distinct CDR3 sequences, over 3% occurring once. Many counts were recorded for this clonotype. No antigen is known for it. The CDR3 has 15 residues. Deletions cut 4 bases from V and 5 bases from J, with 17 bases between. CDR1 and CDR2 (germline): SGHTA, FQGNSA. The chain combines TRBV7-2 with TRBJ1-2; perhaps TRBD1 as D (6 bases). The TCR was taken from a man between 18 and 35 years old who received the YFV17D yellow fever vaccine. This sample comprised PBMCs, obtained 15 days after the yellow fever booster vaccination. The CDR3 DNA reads TGTGCCAGCAGCTCCCAGGGGCTGGGGGCGTATGGCTACACCTTC. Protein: CASSSQGLGAYGYTF.